The present TCR beta chain was sequenced within a study of blood T cell repertoires in COVID-19. In the study overall: From the United States, Italy and Spain came samples of acute and convalescent COVID-19. In each case, the material was cDNA or gDNA derived from T cells, B-cell-depleted T cells, or PBMCs.

Per the original methods: Reference gene primer amplification gave estimated nucleated cell counts. Assay: immunoSEQ multiplex PCR; the TCRdb copy retains only in-frame clones and omits some. That table furnishes V, J and clone size, whereas the DNA furnished D and trimming. The repertoire holds some 170,000 clones, approximately 95% seen once, with roughly 2.1% in the top ten. Followed longitudinally, the Seattle patients had been enrolled during active infection. This TCR was sampled from a woman in her sixties or seventies with COVID-19, enrolled during active disease. Sequencing was carried out using peripheral blood.

As DNA, the CDR3 is TGCGCCAGCAGCCAAGTGATAGGGGCGGCGAACACTGAAGCTTTCTTT. This encodes CASSQVIGAANTEAFF. This chain links TRBV4-3 with TRBJ1-1; D is perhaps TRBD1 (5 bases). Germline CDR1 and CDR2: LGHNA and YSLEER. Trimming took off 1 base at V and 1 base at J, with 13 bases between the two ends. The CDR3 contains 16 residues.